This entry features one TCR beta chain sequence. The data stem from a study of blood T cell repertoires in COVID-19. On the study more broadly: Acute and convalescent COVID-19 specimens originated in the United States, Italy and Spain.

Generated by immunoSEQ multiplex PCR, the TCRdb table keeps only in-frame clones and is missing some. In the table there are about 180,000 clones, approximately 78% of which are singletons. V trimming: 0 bases; J trimming: 2 bases; junction bases outside the gene matches: 1. From germline, CDR1 is SGHNT and CDR2 YENEEA. This CDR3 is built from 15 residues. The rearrangement joins TRBV11-3 to TRBJ2-3, with 8 bases lining up with TRBD1. Sequencing used peripheral blood. The receptor was derived from a woman aged 80 or over with COVID-19, enrolled during active disease. The CDR3 DNA sequence: TGTGCCAGCAGCTTAGAGGGACAGGCCACAGATACGCAGTATTTT. The encoded protein is CASSLEGQATDTQYF.